The 24 T cell receptor beta chains listed next were all sequenced from one sample in a study of patients and donors after allogeneic stem cell transplantation. TCRdb re-derived calls from the RT-PCR reads in MiXCR, one entry per CDR3 protein. The sample has approximately 220,000 distinct CDR3 sequences, about 38% seen once. The sequencing input was blood, either unsorted or a sorted T cell fraction (not recorded which). The receptors come from a human donor who was either an allogeneic HSCT recipient or a stem cell or donor lymphocyte infusion donor (not recorded which). It is not recorded whose cells these are; they may come from a transplant donor.

This rearrangement joins TRBV5-1 to TRBJ1-4; D is possibly TRBD1 (6 bases). V lost 4 bases, J lost 0 bases, and 16 bases lay in between. This CDR3 is built from 17 residues. Germline CDR1 reads SGHRS; CDR2 reads YFSETQ. The CDR3 spells CASSPAGALPTNEKLFF. CDR3 nucleotides: TGCGCCAGCAGCCCGGCAGGGGCACTACCAACTAATGAAAAACTGTTTTTT.

The chain joins TRBV5-1 to TRBJ1-1, with D hard to call. V lost 0 bases and J 1 base, leaving 7 bases between the germline ends. CDR1 and CDR2 from the germline V gene are SGHRS and YFSETQ. The CDR3 totals 14 residues. The CDR3 DNA is TGCGCCAGCAGCTTGGCCTCCGGGAACACTGAAGCTTTCTTT. Its protein product is CASSLASGNTEAFF. Based on the CDR3 plus reference TRBV5-1 and TRBJ1-1, the full variable domain is KAGVTQTPRYLIKTRGQQVTLSCSPISGHRSVSWYQQTPGQGLQFLFEYFSETQRNKGNFPGRFSGRQFSNSRSEMNVSTLELGDSALYLCASSLASGNTEAFFGQGTRLTVV.

The V and J genes are TRBV12-3 or TRBV12-4 and TRBJ2-3; D gene uncertain. CDR3 size: 12 residues. The V end was cut by 6 bases, the J end by 6 bases, with 10 bases between. Here the CDR3 DNA reads TGTGCCAGCAGCCGACACGGGGATACGCAGTATTTT. It specifies CASSRHGDTQYF.

The chain joins TRBV4-1 to TRBJ2-6; maybe TRBD1 (5 bases). V lost 4 bases, J lost 2 bases, and 12 bases lay in between. Looked up from germline, CDR1 is MGHRA and CDR2 is YSYEKL. CDR3 length equals 16 residues. In nucleotides, the CDR3 is TGCGCCAGCAGCCTCATGCAGGGCCCTGGGGCCAACGTCCTGACTTTC. This codes for CASSLMQGPGANVLTF.

On this clonotype itself: The junction departs from the called germline gene at one end, perhaps through a read error. This chain links TRBV6-2 or TRBV6-3 with TRBJ1-3; weak D call: TRBD1 (6 bases). Germline values: CDR1 MNHEY, CDR2 SVGEGT. The CDR3 is 14 amino acids. The CDR3 nucleotides are TGTGCCAGCAGTTACACGACAGGAGGAAACACCATAAATTTT. It translates to CASSYTTGGNTINF.

This clonotype was detected only a few times. The chain couples TRBV20-1 to TRBJ2-1, with 7 positions matching TRBD1. The CDR3 has 14 amino acids. Trimming at V came to 5 bases and at J to 0 bases, leaving 4 bases not matched to a gene. The V gene's germline CDR1 is DFQATT and CDR2 SNEGSKA (reference sequence). Here the CDR3 DNA reads TGCAGTGCTCGGGACAGCCGCTCCTACAATGAGCAGTTCTTC. Residues: CSARDSRSYNEQFF.

The V call is TRBV19, the J call TRBJ1-1; 7 nucleotides align to TRBD1. Germline V gene lookup returns CDR1 LNHDA and CDR2 SQIVND (reference sequence). The CDR3 runs 13 residues. J lost 5 bases, V lost 7 bases, and 7 bases had no gene match. DNA for the CDR3: TGTGCCAGTACAGGGGGACTAGGAACTGAAGCTTTCTTT. This sequence encodes CASTGGLGTEAFF. Drawing the rest from reference TRBV19 and TRBJ1-1, the complete variable domain is DGGITQSPKYLFRKEGQNVTLSCEQNLNHDAMYWYRQDPGQGLRLIYYSQIVNDFQKGDIAEGYSVSREKKESFPLTVTSAQKNPTAFYLCASTGGLGTEAFFGQGTRLTVV.

This chain joins TRBV11-2 and TRBJ1-3, with D tentatively TRBD1 (5 bases). V gave up 5 bases and J gave up 0 bases, with 14 bases separating them. Germline V gene data show CDR1 as SGHAT and CDR2 as FQNNGV. CDR3 length equals 16 residues. The CDR3 DNA follows: TGTGCCAGCAGCGCGGTTAAGGGACCCTCTGGAAACACCATATATTTT. This encodes CASSAVKGPSGNTIYF.

The V gene is TRBV9, the J gene TRBJ2-2; a weak D match, TRBD2 (5 bases). The CDR3 extends over 14 amino acids. CDR1 SGDLS and CDR2 YYNGEE come from the germline V gene. The V and J ends lost 2 bases and 1 base respectively, with 6 bases between them. The CDR3 DNA reads TGTGCCAGCAGCGTTGGGAGGAACACCGGGGAGCTGTTTTTT. This encodes CASSVGRNTGELFF.

This clonotype came up many times. This chain uses TRBV10-3 with TRBJ1-5; tentatively, D is TRBD1 (5 bases). CDR1 and CDR2 (germline): ENHRY, SYGVKD. Trimming left V 0 bases short and J 9 bases short, with 18 bases between. This CDR3 comprises 16 residues. CDR3 residues: CAISESGHPSSGPQHF. Here the CDR3 DNA reads TGTGCCATCAGTGAGTCTGGACACCCATCTAGTGGGCCCCAGCATTTT.

In this sample, this clonotype turned up a few times. The rearrangement uses TRBV6-5 and TRBJ1-2, with D possibly TRBD1 on 5 matching bases. CDR1 and CDR2 from the germline V gene are MNHEY and SVGAGI. V lost 5 bases, J lost 9 bases, and 19 bases lay in between. This CDR3 is built from 14 residues. This CDR3 is CASSPPGLGSSYTF. In nucleotides, the CDR3 is TGTGCCAGCAGTCCCCCGGGGCTGGGGTCAAGCTACACCTTC.

The V and J genes are TRBV3-1 and TRBJ1-5, with 7 bases that match TRBD1. The CDR3 has 15 amino acids. The V gene end was trimmed by 0 bases and the J gene end by 3 bases; junction bases not matched to a gene: 2. The germline CDR1 and CDR2 sequences are LGHDT and YNNKEL (reference sequence). DNA for the CDR3: TGTGCCAGCAGCCAAGACGACAGGGTCAATCAGCCCCAGCATTTT. Protein: CASSQDDRVNQPQHF.

This chain joins TRBV12-3 or TRBV12-4 and TRBJ1-1; TRBD1 agrees at 8 bases. The trim removed 6 bases at V and 0 bases at J, leaving 3 bases unmatched. This CDR3 region has 14 residues. The CDR3 sequence: CASRWTGLNTEAFF. In nucleotides, the CDR3 is TGTGCCAGCAGGTGGACAGGGCTGAACACTGAAGCTTTCTTT.

This clonotype has a handful of counts. The J gene is TRBJ1-2, the V gene TRBV12-3 or TRBV12-4; maybe TRBD1 (6 bases). V shed 6 bases and J shed 4 bases, with 21 bases lying between them. CDR3 length: 16 amino acids. The CDR3 coding sequence is TGTGCCAGCAGCCCAACCCCACAGGGTGGTTTCTATGGCTACACCTTC. Amino acids: CASSPTPQGGFYGYTF.

The V call is TRBV12-3 or TRBV12-4, the J call TRBJ1-5, with TRBD1 identical over 7 bases. The CDR3 consists of 17 residues. Unmatched junction bases numbered 14, after V lost 5 bases and J lost 4 bases. The CDR3 DNA reads TGTGCCAGCAGTCCAATAAATACAGGGGCCCATAATCAGCCCCAGCATTTT. This encodes CASSPINTGAHNQPQHF.

The V call is TRBV3-1, the J call TRBJ2-2; maybe TRBD1 (6 bases). The germline CDR1 and CDR2 sequences are LGHDT and YNNKEL (reference sequence). V gave up 3 bases and J gave up 4 bases, with 15 bases separating them. This CDR3 is 16 amino acids long. This chain's CDR3 is CASSQSGEWPTGELFF. The CDR3 DNA reads as TGTGCCAGCAGCCAGTCAGGGGAATGGCCCACCGGGGAGCTGTTTTTT.

The gene calls are TRBV7-9 and TRBJ1-1, with D maybe TRBD1 (5 bases). Germline CDR1 and CDR2: SEHNR and FQNEAQ (reference sequence). Trimming took off 5 bases at V and 5 bases at J, with 18 bases between the two ends. The CDR3 extends over 15 amino acids. For the CDR3, the DNA is TGTGCCAGCAGCAACCTGGACATCACAAGGACTGAAGCTTTCTTT. Its translation is CASSNLDITRTEAFF.

The genes are TRBV27 and TRBJ1-5; D not resolved. The CDR3 covers 13 residues. The germline V and J ends were trimmed by 6 bases and 3 bases, with 9 bases remaining between them. CDR1 is MNHEY, CDR2 SMNVEV, per germline (reference sequence). The CDR3 DNA sequence: TGTGCCAGCAGCTTGGTTCTCAATCAGCCCCAGCATTTT. Protein product: CASSLVLNQPQHF.

This clonotype was detected a few times. The rearrangement links TRBV20-1 to TRBJ1-1, with D perhaps TRBD1 (5 bases). The CDR3 contains 15 residues. Trimming removed 0 bases at V and 0 bases at J, with 11 bases between. Germline V gene lookup returns CDR1 DFQATT and CDR2 SNEGSKA (reference sequence). In DNA form, the CDR3 reads TGCAGTGCTAGAGATTGGGGCAGGTTGAACACTGAAGCTTTCTTT. The encoded protein is CSARDWGRLNTEAFF.

V is TRBV19 and J is TRBJ2-7, with TRBD1 matching over 7 bases. The CDR3 totals 14 residues. Germline trimming cut 5 bases from V and 4 bases from J; bases unmatched to any gene: 8. CDR1 and CDR2 from the germline V gene are LNHDA and SQIVND (reference sequence). The CDR3 nucleotides read TGTGCCAGTAGTCCCAGGCGACAGGGTTACGAGCAGTACTTC. It specifies CASSPRRQGYEQYF.

This sequence joins TRBV20-1 and TRBJ1-6, with 8 nucleotides matching TRBD1. With V trimmed by 1 base and J by 7 bases, 6 bases remained unmatched. This CDR3 has 15 residues. Germline V gene lookup returns CDR1 DFQATT and CDR2 SNEGSKA (reference sequence). CDR3 loop: CSARGAGGPNSPLHF. The DNA for the CDR3 is TGCAGTGCTAGAGGGGCAGGGGGCCCCAATTCACCCCTCCACTTT.

The J gene is TRBJ2-7, the V gene TRBV4-1; 9 bases are shared with TRBD1. Germline-derived CDR1 and CDR2 are MGHRA and YSYEKL. The CDR3 runs to 16 residues. The V gene end was trimmed by 3 bases and the J gene end by 0 bases; junction bases not matched to a gene: 6. CDR3 region: CASSHPRTGASYEQYF. The CDR3 region has the DNA TGCGCCAGCAGCCACCCTAGGACAGGGGCCTCCTACGAGCAGTACTTC.

This sequence joins TRBV10-3 and TRBJ2-7, with D uncertain. The CDR3 runs 12 residues. The V end lost 3 bases, the J end lost 6 bases, and 9 bases lay between the germline ends. CDR1 is ENHRY, CDR2 SYGVKD, per germline. CDR3: CAISDQIPEQYF. In nucleotides, the CDR3 is TGTGCCATCAGTGATCAGATTCCCGAGCAGTACTTC.

The V and J genes are TRBV11-2 and TRBJ2-5; D gene ambiguous. The germline V gene encodes CDR1 SGHAT and CDR2 FQNNGV. This CDR3 has 13 amino acids. The V gene lost 5 bases and the J gene lost 0 bases, with 7 bases spanning the gap. This chain's CDR3 is CASSPDDQETQYF. CDR3 in DNA: TGTGCCAGCAGCCCGGACGACCAAGAGACCCAGTACTTC.